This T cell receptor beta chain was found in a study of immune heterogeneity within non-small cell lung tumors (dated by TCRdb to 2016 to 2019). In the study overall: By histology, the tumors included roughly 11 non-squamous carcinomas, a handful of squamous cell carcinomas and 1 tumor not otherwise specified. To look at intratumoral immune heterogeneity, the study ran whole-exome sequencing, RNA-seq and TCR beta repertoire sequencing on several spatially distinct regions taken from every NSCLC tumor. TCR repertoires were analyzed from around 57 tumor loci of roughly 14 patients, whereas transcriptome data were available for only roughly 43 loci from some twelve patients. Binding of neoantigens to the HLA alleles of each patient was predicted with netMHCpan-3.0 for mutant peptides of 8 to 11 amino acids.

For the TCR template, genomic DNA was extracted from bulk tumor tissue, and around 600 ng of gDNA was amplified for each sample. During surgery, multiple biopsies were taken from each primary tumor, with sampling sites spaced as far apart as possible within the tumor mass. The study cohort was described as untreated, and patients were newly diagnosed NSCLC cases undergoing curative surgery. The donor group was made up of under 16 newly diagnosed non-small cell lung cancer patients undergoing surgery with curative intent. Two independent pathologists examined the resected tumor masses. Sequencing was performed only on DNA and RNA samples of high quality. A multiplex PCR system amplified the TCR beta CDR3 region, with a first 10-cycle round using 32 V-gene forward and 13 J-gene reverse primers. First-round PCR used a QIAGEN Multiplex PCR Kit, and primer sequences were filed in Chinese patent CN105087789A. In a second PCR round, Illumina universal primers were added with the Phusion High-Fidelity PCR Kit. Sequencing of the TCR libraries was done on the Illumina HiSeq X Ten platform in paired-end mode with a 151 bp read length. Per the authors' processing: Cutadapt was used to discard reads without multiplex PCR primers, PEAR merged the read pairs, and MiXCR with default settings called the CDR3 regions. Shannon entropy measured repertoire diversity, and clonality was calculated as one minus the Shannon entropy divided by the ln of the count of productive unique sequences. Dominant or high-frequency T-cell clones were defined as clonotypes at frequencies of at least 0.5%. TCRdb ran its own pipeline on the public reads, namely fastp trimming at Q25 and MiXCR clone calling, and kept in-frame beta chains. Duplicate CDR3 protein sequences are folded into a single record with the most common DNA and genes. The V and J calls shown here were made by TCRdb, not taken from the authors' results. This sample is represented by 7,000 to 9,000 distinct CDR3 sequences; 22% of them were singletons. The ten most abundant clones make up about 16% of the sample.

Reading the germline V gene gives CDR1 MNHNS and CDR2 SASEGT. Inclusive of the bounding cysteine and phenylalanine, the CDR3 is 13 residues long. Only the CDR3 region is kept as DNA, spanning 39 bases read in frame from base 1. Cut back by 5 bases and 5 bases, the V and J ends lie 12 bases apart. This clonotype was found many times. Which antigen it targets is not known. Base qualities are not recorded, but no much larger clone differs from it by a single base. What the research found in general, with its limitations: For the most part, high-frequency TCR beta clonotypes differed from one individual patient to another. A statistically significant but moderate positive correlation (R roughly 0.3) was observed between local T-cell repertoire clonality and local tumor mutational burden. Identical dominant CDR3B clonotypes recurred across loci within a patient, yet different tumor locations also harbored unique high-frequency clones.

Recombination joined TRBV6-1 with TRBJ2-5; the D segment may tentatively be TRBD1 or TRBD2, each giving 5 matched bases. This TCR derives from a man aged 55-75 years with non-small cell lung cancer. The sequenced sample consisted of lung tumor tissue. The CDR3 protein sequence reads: CASSPRGPETQYF. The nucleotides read TGTGCCAGCAGTCCCCGGGGCCCCGAGACCCAGTACTTC.